This entry lists 17 T cell receptor beta chains sequenced from one sample in a study of identical twins. MiXCR was run by TCRdb on the 5' RACE reads, yielding one entry per CDR3 protein. The sample contains about 530,000 distinct CDR3 sequences, around 15% of which appear only once. These data also formed part of another study, on yellow fever vaccine responses in identical twins.

Source material: CD4+ T cells sorted from blood. These receptors came from a woman younger than 35 in good health.

This clonotype was seen more than once but under ten times. This chain links TRBV28 with TRBJ1-2; TRBD1 agrees at 10 bases. The germline gives CDR1 MDHEN, CDR2 SYDVKM. This CDR3 is 15 amino acids long. The junction had 10 bases not matched to a gene; V was cut back by 6 bases and J by 6 bases. Here the CDR3 reads CASRSGTGDSNGYTF. Here the CDR3 DNA reads TGTGCCAGCAGGTCCGGGACAGGGGATTCAAATGGCTACACCTTC.

The V and J genes are TRBV4-2 and TRBJ2-5; a possible D gene is TRBD2 (6 bases). Germline assignment: CDR1 LGHNA and CDR2 YNFKEQ. The CDR3 extends over 16 amino acids. Deletions cut 0 bases from V and 5 bases from J, with 16 bases between. The chain's CDR3 is CASSQERFGGRETQYF. Written as DNA, the CDR3 is TGTGCCAGCAGCCAAGAAAGGTTTGGGGGGAGGGAGACCCAGTACTTC.

This clonotype was seen ten or more times. The V call is TRBV12-3 or TRBV12-4, the J call TRBJ2-3; D unresolved. V lost 1 base and J lost 4, with 9 bases in between. The CDR3 contains 14 residues. CDR3 nucleotide sequence: TGTGCCAGCAGTTTAGTTTTAGTTTCAGATACGCAGTATTTT. Its protein product is CASSLVLVSDTQYF.

This chain joins TRBV28 and TRBJ1-2; D not certain. Trimming stripped 7 bases from V and 0 bases from J, with 12 bases between. This CDR3 has 14 amino acids. The germline gives CDR1 MDHEN, CDR2 SYDVKM. The CDR3 spells CASIPAGPNYGYTF. CDR3 DNA: TGTGCCAGCATCCCTGCCGGGCCTAACTATGGCTACACCTTC.

This clonotype was counted at least ten times. The chain couples TRBV6-1 to TRBJ1-3, with D uncertain. CDR1 and CDR2 (germline): MNHNS, SASEGT. Trimming removed 4 bases at V and 2 bases at J, with 6 bases between. This CDR3 spans 13 amino acids. CDR3 amino acids: CASSGQAGNTIYF. The CDR3 nucleotides read TGTGCCAGCAGTGGGCAAGCTGGAAACACCATATATTTT.

This chain connects TRBV3-1 to TRBJ2-1; the match to TRBD2 covers 13 bases. Per the germline V gene, CDR1 is LGHDT and CDR2 is YNNKEL (reference sequence). Losses at the gene ends were 4 bases for V and 7 bases for J; bases not matched to a gene: 7. The CDR3 covers 16 residues. The DNA of the CDR3 is TGTGCCAGCAGCCTCTGGACTAGCGGGAGTAAAAATGAGCAGTTCTTC. As protein: CASSLWTSGSKNEQFF.

The sample holds a few counts of this clonotype. This chain joins TRBV12-3 or TRBV12-4 and TRBJ2-3; D is perhaps TRBD1 (5 bases). Trimming pared 5 bases from V and 0 bases from J, leaving 12 bases between. The CDR3 runs 15 residues. In DNA form, the CDR3 reads TGTGCCAGCAGTCCCGGACAAGTAAGCACAGATACGCAGTATTTT. This gives the protein CASSPGQVSTDTQYF.

In this sample, this clonotype turned up many times. The J gene is TRBJ2-3, the V gene TRBV12-3 or TRBV12-4; D call uncertain. V was pared by 3 bases and J by 0 bases, with 7 bases between. The CDR3 runs 14 residues. CDR3: CASSFSASTDTQYF. DNA of the CDR3: TGTGCCAGCAGTTTTTCCGCTAGCACAGATACGCAGTATTTT.

This clonotype has only a few counts. The rearrangement joins TRBV19 to TRBJ2-2; 8 nucleotides align to TRBD1. Trimming removed 4 bases from V and 5 bases from J; junction bases left unmatched: 9. Germline V gene data show CDR1 as LNHDA and CDR2 as SQIVND (reference sequence). The CDR3 loop spans 16 amino acids. In DNA form, the CDR3 reads TGTGCCAGTAGTAGGGGACAGGACTCGATGACCGGGGAGCTGTTTTTT. This codes for CASSRGQDSMTGELFF.

The CDR3 DNA reads TGTGCCAGCAGTTACCCCAGCGGGAGACCGTGGCAGGAGCAGTTCTTC. Amino acid sequence: CASSYPSGRPWQEQFF. V and J are TRBV6-2 or TRBV6-3 and TRBJ2-1; 8 positions agree with TRBD2. CDR1 and CDR2 (germline): MNHEY, SVGEGT. Germline trimming cut 2 bases from V and 10 bases from J; bases unmatched to any gene: 13. The CDR3 has 16 residues.

A few counts support this clonotype. The V gene is TRBV4-2, the J gene TRBJ2-1, with D unclear. This CDR3 comprises 14 residues. V was trimmed by 10 bases and J by 8 bases, leaving 21 bases between them. Germline CDR1 and CDR2: LGHNA and YNFKEQ. CDR3 sequence (DNA): TGTGCCACAGGCCCCGCAGAACAATTACATGAGCAGTTCTTC. Residues: CATGPAEQLHEQFF.

This clonotype was seen more than once but under ten times. This chain joins TRBV3-1 and TRBJ2-6; either TRBD1 or TRBD2 may supply D (5 bases each). Germline loops: CDR1 LGHDT, CDR2 YNNKEL (reference sequence). This CDR3 comprises 20 residues. Trimming stripped 2 bases from V and 1 base from J, with 21 bases between. The DNA for the CDR3 is TGTGCCAGCAGCCAATCTCAATTCCGAGGGGCTGCATCTGGGGCCAACGTCCTGACTTTC. This translates into CASSQSQFRGAASGANVLTF.

The V gene is TRBV5-1, the J gene TRBJ2-3; 7 nucleotides align to TRBD2. V was clipped by 6 bases and J by 3 bases; unmatched bases: 10. Germline V gene lookup returns CDR1 SGHRS and CDR2 YFSETQ. The CDR3 covers 15 residues. The DNA of the CDR3 is TGCGCCAGCACCTGGGGGGGAGAGGCTACAGATACGCAGTATTTT. Translated, it gives CASTWGGEATDTQYF.

This clonotype has a count of ten or more. V and J are TRBV5-1 and TRBJ2-5; the D is unclear. This CDR3 is 15 amino acids long. Trimming removed 3 bases at V and 3 bases at J, with 15 bases between. The germline gives CDR1 SGHRS, CDR2 YFSETQ. The CDR3 DNA sequence: TGCGCCAGCAGCTCCTCCTCACCTCGAGAAGAGACCCAGTACTTC. It is translated as CASSSSSPREETQYF.

This clonotype was picked up a small number of times. CDR3 in amino acids: CASSLAPGGLSYEQYF. The CDR3 region has the DNA TGTGCCAGCAGCTTAGCTCCGGGAGGGCTCTCCTACGAGCAGTACTTC. This chain uses TRBV11-2 with TRBJ2-7; 8 bases fit TRBD2. Looked up from germline, CDR1 is SGHAT and CDR2 is FQNNGV. The CDR3 has 16 amino acids. The V gene end was trimmed by 1 base and the J gene end by 0 bases; junction bases not matched to a gene: 5.

This clonotype came up a few times. This rearrangement joins TRBV12-3 or TRBV12-4 to TRBJ1-1, with D hard to call. This CDR3 has 14 residues. V lost 2 bases to trimming and J lost 7 bases, with 14 bases between them. CDR3 sequence reads: CASSLNGVPFEAFF. The CDR3 nucleotides are TGTGCCAGCAGTTTAAACGGGGTACCCTTTGAAGCTTTCTTT.

The chain employs TRBV15 and TRBJ1-1, with D hard to call. This CDR3 contains 14 residues. The germline V gene has CDR1 LNHNV and CDR2 YYDKDF (reference sequence). Trimming stripped 1 base from V and 4 bases from J, with 10 bases between. The CDR3 loop is CATSRALGSTEAFF. In DNA form, the CDR3 reads TGTGCCACCAGCAGAGCCCTGGGGAGCACTGAAGCTTTCTTT.